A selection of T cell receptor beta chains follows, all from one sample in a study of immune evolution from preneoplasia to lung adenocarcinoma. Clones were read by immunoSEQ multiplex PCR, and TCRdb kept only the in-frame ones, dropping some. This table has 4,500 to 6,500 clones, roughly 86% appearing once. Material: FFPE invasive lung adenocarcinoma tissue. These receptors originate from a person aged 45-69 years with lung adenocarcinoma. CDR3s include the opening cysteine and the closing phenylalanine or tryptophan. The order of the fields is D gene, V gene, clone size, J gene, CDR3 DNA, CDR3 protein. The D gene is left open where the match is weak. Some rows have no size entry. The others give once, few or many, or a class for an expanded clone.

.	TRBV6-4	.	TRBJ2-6	TGTGCCAGCTCCCGAACAGGGACTGGGGCCAACGTCCTGACTTTC	CASSRTGTGANVLTF
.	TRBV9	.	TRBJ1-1	TGTGCCAGCAGCGTAGACACGGCGAACACTGAAGCTTTCTTT	CASSVDTANTEAFF
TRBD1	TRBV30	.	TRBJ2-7	TGTGCCTGGCACCGGGACAGGGAGCCTTACGAGCAGTACTTC	CAWHRDREPYEQYF
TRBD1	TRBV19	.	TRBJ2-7	TGTGCCAGTAGTACTGGACAGGGAGCCCGGTCCTACGAGCAGTACTTC	CASSTGQGARSYEQYF
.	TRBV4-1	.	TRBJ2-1	TGCGCCAGCAGCCAAGCCATCAATGAGCAGTTCTTC	CASSQAINEQFF
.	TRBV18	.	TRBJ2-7	TGTGCCAGCTCACGAACAGAATTCGAGCAGTACTTC	CASSRTEFEQYF
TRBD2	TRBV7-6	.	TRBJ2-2	TGTGCCAGCAGCTTACAAGGTAGTAGCGGGAGAACCGGGGAGCTGTTTTTT	CASSLQGSSGRTGELFF
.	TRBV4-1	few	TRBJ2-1	TGCGCCAGCAGCCCAAGGGTGGGGGATGAGCAGTTCTTC	CASSPRVGDEQFF
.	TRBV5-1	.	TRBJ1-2	TGCGCCAGCAGCTTGGGTGTGACCCCAGGTCAGAGCTATGGCTACACCTTC	CASSLGVTPGQSYGYTF
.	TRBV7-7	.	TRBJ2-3	TGTGCCAGCAGCTTGGACGGGACAGATACGCAGTATTTT	CASSLDGTDTQYF
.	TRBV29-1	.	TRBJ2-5	TGCAGCGTTGTGGGGGGGGCAACCCAAGAGACCCAGTACTTC	CSVVGGATQETQYF
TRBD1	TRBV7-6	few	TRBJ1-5	TGTGCCAGCAGCCCCGGGACAGGGGGTTTACAGCCCCAGCATTTT	CASSPGTGGLQPQHF
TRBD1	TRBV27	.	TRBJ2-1	TGTGCCAGCAGGACAGGGGTTGGTTACAATGAGCAGTTCTTC	CASRTGVGYNEQFF
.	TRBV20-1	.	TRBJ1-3	TGCAGTGCTAGGAAGGATGACACCATATATTTT	CSARKDDTIYF
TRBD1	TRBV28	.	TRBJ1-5	TGTGCCAGCAGTTTAGCCCGGACAGGGAATCAGCCCCAGCATTTT	CASSLARTGNQPQHF
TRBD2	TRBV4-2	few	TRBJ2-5	TGTGCCAGCAGCCCCGAGCCGGGACTAGCGGGCCAAGAGACCCAGTACTTC	CASSPEPGLAGQETQYF
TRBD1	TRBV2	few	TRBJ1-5	TGTGCAAGCGGGACAGGGAACAATCAGCCCCAGCATTTT	CASGTGNNQPQHF
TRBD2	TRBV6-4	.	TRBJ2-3	TGTGCCAGCAGTGACGAGTCTAGCGGGAGTGGAGCAGATACGCAGTATTTT	CASSDESSGSGADTQYF
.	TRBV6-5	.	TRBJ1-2	TGTGCCAGCAGTTACGACAGTTCTAACTATGGCTACACCTTC	CASSYDSSNYGYTF
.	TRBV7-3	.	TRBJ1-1	TGTGCCAGCAGCCCGATGAGGGGTTATGAAGCTTTCTTT	CASSPMRGYEAFF
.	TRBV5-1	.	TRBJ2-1	TGCGCCAGCAGCTTGGTCGTTGGGAATGGAGGGGAGCAGTTCTTC	CASSLVVGNGGEQFF
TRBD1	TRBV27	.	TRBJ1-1	TGTGCCAGCAGTCACAGGGGGCGAGGGACTGAAGCTTTCTTT	CASSHRGRGTEAFF
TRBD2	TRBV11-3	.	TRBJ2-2	TGTGCCAGCAGCTCAGAGCGGGAGACCGGGGAGCTGTTTTTT	CASSSERETGELFF
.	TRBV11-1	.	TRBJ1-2	TGTGCCAGCAGCCCCCGGGCAGGATGGCGTGGCTACACCTTC	CASSPRAGWRGYTF
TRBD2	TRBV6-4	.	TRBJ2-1	TGTGCCAGCAGTGAATCTAGCGGGGGCTTCGATGAGCAGTTCTTC	CASSESSGGFDEQFF
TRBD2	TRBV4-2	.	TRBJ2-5	TGTGCCAGCAGCCAAGATCCTAGCGGTGGGGAGACCCAGTACTTC	CASSQDPSGGETQYF
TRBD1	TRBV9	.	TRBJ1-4	TGTGCCAGCAGCGTAGGGGGACAGTCTAATGAAAAACTGTTTTTT	CASSVGGQSNEKLFF
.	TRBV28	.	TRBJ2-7	TGTGCCAGCCGGACGGGCTCCTACGAGCAGTACTTC	CASRTGSYEQYF
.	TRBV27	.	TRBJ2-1	TGTGCCAGCCGCCCGGCCCTAGGAGGCTACAATGAGCAGTTCTTC	CASRPALGGYNEQFF
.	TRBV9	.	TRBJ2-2	TGTGCCAGCAGCGTAGTTGAGAACACCGGGGAGCTGTTTTTT	CASSVVENTGELFF
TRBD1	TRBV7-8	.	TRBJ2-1	TGTGCCAGCAGCCCCACCGGGACAGGGAGCTCCTACAATGAGCAGTTCTTC	CASSPTGTGSSYNEQFF
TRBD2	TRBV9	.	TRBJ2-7	TGTGCCAGCAGCGTAGTCGGGACTAGCGTCGAGCAGTACTTC	CASSVVGTSVEQYF